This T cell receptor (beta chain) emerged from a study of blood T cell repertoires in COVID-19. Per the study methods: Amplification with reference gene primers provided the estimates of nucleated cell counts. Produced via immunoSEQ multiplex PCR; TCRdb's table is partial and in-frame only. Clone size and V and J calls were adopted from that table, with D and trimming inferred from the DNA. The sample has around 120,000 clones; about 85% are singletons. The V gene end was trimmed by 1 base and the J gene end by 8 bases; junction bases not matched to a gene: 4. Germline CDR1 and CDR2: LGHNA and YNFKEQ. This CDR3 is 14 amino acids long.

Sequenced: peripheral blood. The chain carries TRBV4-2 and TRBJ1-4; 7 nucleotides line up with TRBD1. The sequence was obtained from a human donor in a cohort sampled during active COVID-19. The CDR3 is CASSQGGDSEKLFF. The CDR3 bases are TGTGCCAGCAGCCAAGGTGGGGACAGCGAAAAACTGTTTTTT.